These 28 T cell receptor beta chains were all obtained from the same sample, sequenced in a study of shared clonotypes between healthy human individuals. Assay: immunoSEQ multiplex PCR; the TCRdb copy retains only in-frame clones and omits some. The data show a few hundred thousand clones, roughly four fifths seen once. Sequencing was done on a sample of PBMCs. The source is a woman between 35 and 50 years old in good health. Some clones in this sample may be carry-over from other donors' samples.

This chain uses TRBV2 with TRBJ1-4, with D tentatively TRBD1 (5 bases). This CDR3 comprises 12 residues. The germline gives CDR1 SNHLY, CDR2 FYNNEI. Trimming cost V 9 bases and J 4 bases, with 9 bases left between them. The CDR3 DNA is TGTGCCAGTGTACAGGATAATGAAAAACTGTTTTTT. This sequence encodes CASVQDNEKLFF.

The rearrangement uses TRBV2 and TRBJ2-7, with D unresolved. Germline values: CDR1 SNHLY, CDR2 FYNNEI. The CDR3 runs 13 residues. V was clipped by 5 bases and J by 3 bases, with 11 bases between them. The CDR3: CASSFRLFYEQYF. The CDR3 DNA sequence: TGTGCCAGCAGTTTCCGTCTGTTCTACGAGCAGTACTTC.

This clone was counted only a few times. The rearrangement links TRBV6-5 to TRBJ1-4; TRBD1 matches at 11 bases. The CDR3 is made up of 16 amino acids. Unmatched junction bases numbered 9, after V lost 4 bases and J lost 8 bases. The V gene's germline CDR1 is MNHEY and CDR2 SVGAGI. This chain's CDR3 is CASSSWTGGGGEKLFF. CDR3 bases: TGTGCCAGCAGTTCCTGGACAGGGGGCGGAGGGGAAAAACTGTTTTTT.

This clone showed up many times. This chain links TRBV18 with TRBJ1-6, with 10 bases lining up with TRBD1. The junction had 3 bases not matched to a gene; V was cut back by 4 bases and J by 9 bases. CDR3 size: 14 residues. The germline V gene encodes CDR1 KGHSH and CDR2 LQKENI. The DNA for the CDR3 is TGTGCCAGCTCACTCGGACAGGGGGGTTCACCCCTCCACTTT. It is translated as CASSLGQGGSPLHF.

J is TRBJ2-2 and V is TRBV28; TRBD2 matches at 7 bases. The V segment lost 4 bases and the J segment 1 base; nucleotides outside the gene matches: 6. Germline values: CDR1 MDHEN, CDR2 SYDVKM. This CDR3 contains 16 residues. The DNA for the CDR3 is TGTGCCAGCAGTTCCCTGGCTAGCGGGAACACCGGGGAGCTGTTTTTT. It is translated as CASSSLASGNTGELFF. Based on the CDR3 plus reference TRBV28 and TRBJ2-2, the full variable domain is DVKVTQSSRYLVKRTGEKVFLECVQDMDHENMFWYRQDPGLGLRLIYFSYDVKMKEKGDIPEGYSVSREKKERFSLILESASTNQTSMYLCASSSLASGNTGELFFGEGSRLTVL.

For this clone: A far larger clone differs by one base, so this is likely a read error. The chain links TRBV7-3 to TRBJ2-6; D remains unclear. Trimming removed 2 bases at V and 2 bases at J, with 4 bases between. Germline V lookup: CDR1 SGHTA, CDR2 FQGTGA. The CDR3 sequence is 14 residues long. CDR3 region: CASSLDTGANVLTF. In DNA form, the CDR3 reads TGTGCCAGCAGCTTAGATACTGGGGCCAACGTCCTGACTTTC.

In its sample, this clone was seen many times. The same CDR3 can be traced to other DNA sequences in this sample. The chain has TRBV5-4 and TRBJ2-5; D might be TRBD2 (6 bases). The ends were cut back, 9 bases at V and 1 base at J, with 13 bases in the middle. CDR3 size: 13 residues. Germline CDR1 and CDR2: SGHNT and YYREEE (reference sequence). CDR3 sequence reads: CATQRDFQETQYF. The CDR3 nucleotides read TGTGCCACCCAAAGGGACTTCCAAGAGACCCAGTACTTC.

This chain uses TRBV9 with TRBJ2-7; D is uncertain. The CDR3 has 14 residues. Germline CDR1 reads SGDLS; CDR2 reads YYNGEE. The V and J ends lost 0 bases and 0 bases respectively, with 7 bases between them. CDR3 in DNA: TGTGCCAGCAGCGTAGCGGCGGTCTCCTACGAGCAGTACTTC. Its translation: CASSVAAVSYEQYF. The whole variable domain, remainder taken from reference TRBV9 and TRBJ2-7, is DSGVTQTPKHLITATGQRVTLRCSPRSGDLSVYWYQQSLDQGLQFLIQYYNGEERAKGNILERFSAQQFPDLHSELNLSSLELGDSALYFCASSVAAVSYEQYFGPGTRLTVT.

Details on this clone: A much larger clone lies one base from this, so it may be a read error. Other DNA sequences in the same sample also yield this CDR3. The chain uses TRBV30 and TRBJ1-5; D is uncertain. V was pared by 1 base and J by 1 base, with 23 bases between. This CDR3 is 19 amino acids long. From germline, CDR1 is GTSNPN and CDR2 SVGIG (reference sequence). The CDR3 sequence: CAWSAMRHRGPRSNQPQHF. Here the CDR3 DNA reads TGTGCCTGGAGTGCGATGAGACACCGCGGCCCCAGGAGCAATCAGCCCCAGCATTTT.

This chain connects TRBV12-5 to TRBJ1-3; D is uncertain. This CDR3 has 17 amino acids. The V and J ends lost 6 bases and 4 bases respectively, with 22 bases between them. Germline CDR1 is LGHNT and CDR2 is FRNRAP. CDR3 nucleotide sequence: TGTGCTAGTGGCCCCCTCCACAAACGGGTTGGAGGAAACACCATATATTTT. It codes for CASGPLHKRVGGNTIYF.

This clone was detected a few times. This likely stems from a read error, as it lies one base from a far larger clone. The genes are TRBV18 and TRBJ2-5, with 8 bases lining up with TRBD2. J lost 7 bases, V lost 4 bases, and 8 bases had no gene match. CDR1 KGHSH and CDR2 LQKENI come from the germline V gene. The CDR3 extends over 14 amino acids. The CDR3 here is CASSQSAGEGTQYF. DNA of the CDR3: TGTGCCAGCTCACAATCAGCGGGAGAAGGGACCCAGTACTTC.

As regards this clone: This likely came from a read error, as a far larger clone is one base away. J is TRBJ1-2 and V is TRBV28, with TRBD1 identical over 7 bases. Trimming took 10 bases from V and 5 from J; bases not matched to a gene: 13. This CDR3 is 14 amino acids long. Looked up from germline, CDR1 is MDHEN and CDR2 is SYDVKM. CDR3 sequence reads: CANNDARQGYGYTF. Written as DNA, the CDR3 is TGTGCCAACAACGACGCTAGACAGGGTTATGGCTACACCTTC.

The rearrangement uses TRBV23-1 and TRBJ1-2, with D hard to call. TRBV23-1 is designated an ORF whose function remains uncertain. V was pared by 0 bases and J by 3 bases, with 14 bases between. This CDR3 contains 16 residues. The CDR3 loop reads CASSQSIQDGYYGYTF. CDR3 bases: TGCGCCAGCAGTCAATCGATTCAGGACGGCTACTATGGCTACACCTTC.

The rearrangement joins TRBV2 to TRBJ2-4; D may be TRBD1 or TRBD2 (6 bases each). Trimming removed 2 bases from V and 4 bases from J, with 18 bases in between. The CDR3 extends over 17 amino acids. The V gene's germline CDR1 is SNHLY and CDR2 FYNNEI. CDR3: CASSEYPGVRGKNIQYF. In nucleotides, the CDR3 is TGTGCCAGCAGTGAATATCCGGGAGTCAGGGGTAAAAACATTCAGTACTTC.

This clone was seen many times. The chain carries TRBV27 and TRBJ2-4, with no clear D. Trimming removed 5 bases at V and 0 bases at J, with 11 bases between. This CDR3 is 15 amino acids long. Germline CDR1 MNHEY, CDR2 SMNVEV (reference sequence). The CDR3, as DNA: TGTGCCAGCAGTAGATTGAACGAAGCCAAAAACATTCAGTACTTC. Translated: CASSRLNEAKNIQYF.

This chain links TRBV27 with TRBJ1-2; D is unresolved. The CDR3 is 12 amino acids. The germline CDR1 and CDR2 sequences are MNHEY and SMNVEV (reference sequence). V dropped 3 bases and J dropped 7 bases, with 9 bases sitting between them. CDR3 in amino acids: CASSFPGAGYTF. The CDR3 nucleotides read TGTGCCAGCAGTTTCCCCGGTGCTGGCTACACCTTC.

The chain has TRBV19 and TRBJ1-2; D not certain. CDR3 length equals 14 residues. Between the trimmed V and J ends, which lost 3 bases and 0 bases, there was a span of 8 bases. Germline V gives CDR1 LNHDA, CDR2 SQIVND (reference sequence). Here the CDR3 DNA reads TGTGCCAGTAGTATGACGGCAGCTAACTATGGCTACACCTTC. Amino acids: CASSMTAANYGYTF.

Note on this clone: The same CDR3 also results from other DNA sequences found in this sample. V gene TRBV7-9 combines with J gene TRBJ1-4; D unclear. This CDR3 is 11 amino acids long. V dropped 5 bases and J dropped 6 bases, with 4 bases sitting between them. Germline V gene data show CDR1 as SEHNR and CDR2 as FQNEAQ (reference sequence). The CDR3 DNA sequence: TGTGCCAGCAGCCTCTATGAAAAACTGTTTTTT. Its protein is CASSLYEKLFF.

The rearrangement links TRBV7-9 to TRBJ2-1; TRBD1 matches at 10 bases. Germline assignment: CDR1 SEHNR and CDR2 FQNEAQ (reference sequence). This CDR3 has 15 residues. The V and J ends lost 3 bases and 5 bases, in that order; junction bases with no gene match: 4. Here the CDR3 DNA reads TGTGCCAGCAGCTTCCAGGGACAGGGGCACAATGAGCAGTTCTTC. This translates into CASSFQGQGHNEQFF.

This clone has just a few counts. The CDR3 coding sequence is TGTGCCAGTCGATTTATCCAACAGGGTGACTATGGCTACACCTTC. Amino acids: CASRFIQQGDYGYTF. J is TRBJ1-2 and V is TRBV19, with D possibly matching TRBD1 (6 bases). Germline V gene sequence: CDR1 LNHDA, CDR2 SQIVND (reference sequence). This CDR3 has 15 residues. Trimming removed 8 bases from V and 3 bases from J, with 19 bases in between.

This rearrangement joins TRBV6-1 to TRBJ2-3; TRBD2 aligns across 8 bases. Per the germline V gene, CDR1 is MNHNS and CDR2 is SASEGT. The CDR3 covers 13 residues. V was clipped by 6 bases and J by 11 bases; unmatched bases: 10. The CDR3, as DNA: TGTGCCAGCAGCCCCAATCGAGCGGGGGAGCAGTATTTT. It codes for CASSPNRAGEQYF.

This clone was recorded many times. At the DNA level, this CDR3 is encoded by other sequences in the same sample as well. The CDR3, as DNA: TGTGCCAGCAGCTCGAGGGGACTAACGGAGGCCTGGGAGCAGTACTTC. Translated, it gives CASSSRGLTEAWEQYF. The V gene is TRBV7-2, the J gene TRBJ2-7, with TRBD2 matching over 7 bases. The CDR3 is made up of 16 amino acids. V shed 4 bases, J shed 7 bases, and the junction held 16 bases outside the gene matches. Germline-derived CDR1 and CDR2 are SGHTA and FQGNSA.

V gene TRBV7-3 combines with J gene TRBJ2-3; either TRBD1 or TRBD2 may supply D (5 bases each). V was cut by 5 bases and J by 2 bases, with 11 bases left in between. This CDR3 contains 14 residues. CDR1 SGHTA and CDR2 FQGTGA come from the germline V gene. The CDR3 loop reads CASSVGGDTDTQYF. DNA for the CDR3: TGTGCCAGCAGCGTTGGGGGAGACACAGATACGCAGTATTTT.

The V call is TRBV28, the J call TRBJ2-2; the match to TRBD2 covers 7 bases. V dropped 6 bases and J dropped 4; count of bases not matched to a gene: 11. CDR1 is MDHEN, CDR2 SYDVKM, per germline. The CDR3 runs 16 residues. CDR3 protein: CASSPPGTTRTGELFF. DNA for the CDR3: TGTGCCAGCAGCCCCCCCGGGACTACACGCACCGGGGAGCTGTTTTTT.

This clone has only a few counts. The V gene is TRBV27, the J gene TRBJ2-5, with 7 positions matching TRBD2. The closer fit of TRBJ2-7 to the DNA end suggests the J call may be wrong. Germline values: CDR1 MNHEY, CDR2 SMNVEV (reference sequence). The length of the CDR3 is 15 residues. The CDR3 DNA is TGTGCCAGCATCCGGCATGGGGCGGGAGCCTACGAGCAGTACTTC. Its protein is CASIRHGAGAYEQYF.

This sequence joins TRBV29-1 and TRBJ2-3; 9 nucleotides line up with TRBD2. V was clipped by 7 bases and J by 5 bases; unmatched bases: 16. Per the germline V gene, CDR1 is SQVTM and CDR2 is ANQGSEA. The CDR3 is 16 residues long. As DNA, the CDR3 is TGCAGCGCCGCCGACCGCGGGAGGGCCGGGGGAGATACGCAGTATTTT. It specifies CSAADRGRAGGDTQYF.

The chain combines TRBV7-2 with TRBJ2-5; no clear D gene. Deletions cut 5 bases from V and 3 bases from J, with 10 bases between. CDR1 and CDR2 (germline): SGHTA, FQGNSA. The CDR3 is 13 residues long. The CDR3 region has the DNA TGTGCCAGCAGCACCGGACCCAAAGAGACCCAGTACTTC. Translation: CASSTGPKETQYF.

On this clone itself: This likely traces to a read error, being one base from a far larger clone. The J gene is TRBJ2-2, the V gene TRBV30; D possibly corresponds to TRBD2 (5 bases). V was cut by 8 bases and J by 0 bases, with 22 bases left in between. CDR1 and CDR2 (germline): GTSNPN, SVGIG (reference sequence). This CDR3 comprises 17 residues. CDR3 nucleotides: TGTGCCCGGGGATTACCCGCCAGGCGGGCGAACACCGGGGAGCTGTTTTTT. Its translation: CARGLPARRANTGELFF.